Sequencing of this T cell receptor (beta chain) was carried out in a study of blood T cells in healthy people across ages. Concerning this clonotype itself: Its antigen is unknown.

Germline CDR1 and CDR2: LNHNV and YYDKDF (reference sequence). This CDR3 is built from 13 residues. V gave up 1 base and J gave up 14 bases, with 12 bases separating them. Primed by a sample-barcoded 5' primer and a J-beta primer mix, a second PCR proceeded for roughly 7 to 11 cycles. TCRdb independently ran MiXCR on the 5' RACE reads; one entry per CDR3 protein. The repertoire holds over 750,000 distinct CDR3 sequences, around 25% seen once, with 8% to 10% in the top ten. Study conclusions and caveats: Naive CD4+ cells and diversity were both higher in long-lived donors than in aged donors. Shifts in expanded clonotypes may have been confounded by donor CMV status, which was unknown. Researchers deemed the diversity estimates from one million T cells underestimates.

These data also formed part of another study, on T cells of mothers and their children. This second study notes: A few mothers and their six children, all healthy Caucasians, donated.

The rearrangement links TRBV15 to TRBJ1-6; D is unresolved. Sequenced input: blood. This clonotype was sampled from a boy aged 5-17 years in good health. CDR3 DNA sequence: TGTGCCACCAGCAGAGTCCCCATGGTATCCCTCCACTTT. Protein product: CATSRVPMVSLHF.